This TCR beta chain was sequenced for a study of blood T cell repertoires in COVID-19. With 3 bases clipped from V and 9 bases from J, the junction kept 7 bases outside the gene matches. The CDR3 has 14 residues. Germline loops: CDR1 LGHDT, CDR2 YNNKEL (reference sequence). Sequencing used immunoSEQ multiplex PCR; TCRdb keeps in-frame clones, though not all of them. The sample has roughly 220,000 clones, 80% to 85% seen once. This clonotype was sampled from a man aged 25-40 years with active or convalescent COVID-19. This chain connects TRBV3-1 (or the pseudogene TRBV3-2) to TRBJ1-5, with 8 bases fitting TRBD1. Sequenced sample: peripheral blood. CDR3 sequence reads: CASSQGTGPRPQHF. Written as DNA, the CDR3 is TGTGCCAGCAGCCAGGGGACAGGCCCAAGGCCCCAGCATTTT.